The T cell receptor (beta chain) described here comes from a study of T-cell memory formation after mild COVID-19. Study findings and constraints: In pre-infection memory, a portion of responding clones appeared, which suggested that cross-reactive memory joined.

TCR alpha and TCR beta cDNA libraries carrying sample barcodes and UMIs came from 5'RACE with constant-segment primers. TCRdb used MiXCR to reprocess the 5' RACE reads, holding one entry per CDR3 protein. Of around 390,000 distinct CDR3 sequences listed, 16% are singletons. Notes on this clonotype: The antigen remains unidentified.

The CDR3 runs to 14 residues. Per germline, CDR1 MGHRA and CDR2 YSYEKL. Between the trimmed V and J ends, which lost 1 base and 1 base, there was a span of 7 bases. The source of this sequence is a man in his late teens or twenties who had mild COVID-19 (a few samples of this study predate the infection). Cell type and time point are not known. The genes are TRBV4-1 and TRBJ1-2; the D is unclear. The sequencing sample was made of PBMCs or a T cell subset sorted from them (not recorded which). CDR3 region: CASSQGEVNYGYTF. CDR3 bases: TGCGCCAGCAGCCAAGGCGAGGTTAACTATGGCTACACCTTC.